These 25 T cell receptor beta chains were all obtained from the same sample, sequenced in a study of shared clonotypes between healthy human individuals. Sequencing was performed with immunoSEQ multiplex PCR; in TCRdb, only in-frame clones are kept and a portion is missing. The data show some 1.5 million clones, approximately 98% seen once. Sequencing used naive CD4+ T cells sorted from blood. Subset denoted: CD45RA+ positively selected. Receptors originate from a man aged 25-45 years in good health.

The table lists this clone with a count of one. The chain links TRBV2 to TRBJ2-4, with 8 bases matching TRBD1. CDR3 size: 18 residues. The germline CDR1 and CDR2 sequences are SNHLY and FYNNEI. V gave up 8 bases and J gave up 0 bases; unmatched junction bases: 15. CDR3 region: CASRHVLDRVLAKNIQYF. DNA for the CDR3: TGTGCCAGCCGACATGTCCTGGACAGGGTTCTAGCCAAAAACATTCAGTACTTC.

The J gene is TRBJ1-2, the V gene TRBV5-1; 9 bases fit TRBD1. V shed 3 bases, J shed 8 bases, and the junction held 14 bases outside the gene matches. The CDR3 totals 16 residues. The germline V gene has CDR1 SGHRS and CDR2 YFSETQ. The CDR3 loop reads CASSSTTDRGGRGYTF. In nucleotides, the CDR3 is TGCGCCAGCAGCTCAACTACGGACAGGGGAGGAAGGGGCTACACCTTC.

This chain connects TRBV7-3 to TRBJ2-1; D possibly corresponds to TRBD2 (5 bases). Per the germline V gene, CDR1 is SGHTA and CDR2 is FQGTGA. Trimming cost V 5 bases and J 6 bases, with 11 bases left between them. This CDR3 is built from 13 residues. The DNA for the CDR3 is TGTGCCAGCAGCGCCGGACTCGTCAATGAGCAGTTCTTC. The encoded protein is CASSAGLVNEQFF.

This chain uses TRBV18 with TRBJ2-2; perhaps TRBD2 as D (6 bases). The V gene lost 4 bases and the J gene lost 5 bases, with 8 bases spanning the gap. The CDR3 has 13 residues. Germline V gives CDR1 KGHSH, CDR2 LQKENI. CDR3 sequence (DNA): TGTGCCAGCTCACGGGAGGTTACCGGGGAGCTGTTTTTT. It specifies CASSREVTGELFF. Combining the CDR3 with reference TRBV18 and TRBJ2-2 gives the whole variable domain NAGVMQNPRHLVRRRGQEARLRCSPMKGHSHVYWYRQLPEEGLKFMVYLQKENIIDESGMPKERFSAEFPKEGPSILRIQQVVRGDSAAYFCASSREVTGELFFGEGSRLTVL.

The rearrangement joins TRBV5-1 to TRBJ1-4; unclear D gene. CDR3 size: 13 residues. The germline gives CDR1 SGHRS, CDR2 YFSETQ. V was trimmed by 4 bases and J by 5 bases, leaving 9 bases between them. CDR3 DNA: TGCGCCAGCAGCCCCGGGAGGAATGAAAAACTGTTTTTT. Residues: CASSPGRNEKLFF.

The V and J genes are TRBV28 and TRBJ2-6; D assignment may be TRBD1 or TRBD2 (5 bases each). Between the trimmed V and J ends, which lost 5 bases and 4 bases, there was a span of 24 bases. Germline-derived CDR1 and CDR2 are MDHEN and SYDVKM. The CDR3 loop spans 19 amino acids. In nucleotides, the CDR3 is TGTGCCAGCAGTCCCTTGGGGGTCAAAGGTACGGGCGGGGCCAACGTCCTGACTTTC. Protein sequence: CASSPLGVKGTGGANVLTF. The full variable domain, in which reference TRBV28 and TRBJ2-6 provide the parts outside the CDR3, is DVKVTQSSRYLVKRTGEKVFLECVQDMDHENMFWYRQDPGLGLRLIYFSYDVKMKEKGDIPEGYSVSREKKERFSLILESASTNQTSMYLCASSPLGVKGTGGANVLTFGAGSRLTVL.

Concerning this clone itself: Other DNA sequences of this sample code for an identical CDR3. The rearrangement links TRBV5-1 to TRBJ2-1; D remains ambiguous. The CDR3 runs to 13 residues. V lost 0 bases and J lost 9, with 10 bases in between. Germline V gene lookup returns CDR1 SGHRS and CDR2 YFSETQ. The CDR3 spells CASSLEGRGEQFF. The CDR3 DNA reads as TGCGCCAGCAGCTTGGAGGGCCGCGGTGAGCAGTTCTTC. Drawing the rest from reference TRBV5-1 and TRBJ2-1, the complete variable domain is KAGVTQTPRYLIKTRGQQVTLSCSPISGHRSVSWYQQTPGQGLQFLFEYFSETQRNKGNFPGRFSGRQFSNSRSEMNVSTLELGDSALYLCASSLEGRGEQFFGPGTRLTVL.

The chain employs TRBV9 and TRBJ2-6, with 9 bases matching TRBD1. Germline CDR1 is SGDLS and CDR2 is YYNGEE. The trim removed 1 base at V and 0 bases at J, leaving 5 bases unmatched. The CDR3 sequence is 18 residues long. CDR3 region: CASSVRGQGHSGANVLTF. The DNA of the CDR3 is TGTGCCAGCAGCGTAAGGGGACAGGGCCACTCTGGGGCCAACGTCCTGACTTTC.

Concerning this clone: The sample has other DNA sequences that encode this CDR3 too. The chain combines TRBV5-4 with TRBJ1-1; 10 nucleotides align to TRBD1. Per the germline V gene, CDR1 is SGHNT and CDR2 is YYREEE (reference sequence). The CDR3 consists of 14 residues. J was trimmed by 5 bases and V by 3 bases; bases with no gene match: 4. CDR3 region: CASSSGQGRTEAFF. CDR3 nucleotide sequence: TGTGCCAGCAGCTCGGGACAGGGGAGGACTGAAGCTTTCTTT.

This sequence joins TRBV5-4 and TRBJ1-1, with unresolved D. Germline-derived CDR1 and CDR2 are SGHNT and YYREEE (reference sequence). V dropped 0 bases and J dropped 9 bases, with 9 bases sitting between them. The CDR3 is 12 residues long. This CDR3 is CASSLEGYQAFF. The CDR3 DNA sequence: TGTGCCAGCAGCTTGGAAGGATACCAAGCTTTCTTT.

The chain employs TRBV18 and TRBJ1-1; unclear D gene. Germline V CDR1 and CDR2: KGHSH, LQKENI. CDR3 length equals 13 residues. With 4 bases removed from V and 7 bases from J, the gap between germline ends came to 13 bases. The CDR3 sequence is CASSLAEDGEAFF. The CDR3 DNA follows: TGTGCCAGCTCACTTGCCGAGGACGGTGAAGCTTTCTTT.

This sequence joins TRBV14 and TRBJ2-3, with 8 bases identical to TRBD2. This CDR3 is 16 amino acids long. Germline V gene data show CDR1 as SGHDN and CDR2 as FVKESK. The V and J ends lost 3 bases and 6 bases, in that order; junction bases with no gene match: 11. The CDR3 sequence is CASSHRLGLDSDTQYF. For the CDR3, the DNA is TGTGCCAGCAGCCACAGGTTGGGACTAGACAGCGATACGCAGTATTTT. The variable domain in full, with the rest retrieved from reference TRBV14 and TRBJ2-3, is EAGVTQFPSHSVIEKGQTVTLRCDPISGHDNLYWYRRVMGKEIKFLLHFVKESKQDESGMPNNRFLAERTGGTYSTLKVQPAELEDSGVYFCASSHRLGLDSDTQYFGPGTRLTVL.

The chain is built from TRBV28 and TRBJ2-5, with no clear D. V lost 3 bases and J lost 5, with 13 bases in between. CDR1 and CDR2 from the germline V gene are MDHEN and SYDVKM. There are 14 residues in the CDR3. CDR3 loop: CASSLPGPGETQYF. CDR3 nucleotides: TGTGCCAGCAGTTTGCCCGGTCCCGGGGAGACCCAGTACTTC.

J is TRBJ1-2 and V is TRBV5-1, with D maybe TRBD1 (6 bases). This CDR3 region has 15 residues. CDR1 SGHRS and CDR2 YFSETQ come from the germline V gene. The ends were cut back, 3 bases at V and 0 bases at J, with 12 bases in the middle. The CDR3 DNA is TGCGCCAGCAGCTACCGGACAGAAACTAACTATGGCTACACCTTC. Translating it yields CASSYRTETNYGYTF.

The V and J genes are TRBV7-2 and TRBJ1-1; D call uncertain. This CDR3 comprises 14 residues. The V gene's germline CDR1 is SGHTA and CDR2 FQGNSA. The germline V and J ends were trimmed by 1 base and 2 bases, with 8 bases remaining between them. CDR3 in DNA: TGTGCCAGCAGCTTAGTTCTCGGAAACACTGAAGCTTTCTTT. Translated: CASSLVLGNTEAFF.

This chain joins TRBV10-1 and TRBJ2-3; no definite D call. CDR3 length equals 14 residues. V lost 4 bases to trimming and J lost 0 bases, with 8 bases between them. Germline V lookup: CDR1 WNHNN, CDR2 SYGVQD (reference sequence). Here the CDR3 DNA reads TGCGCCAGCAGTGGGTCCATTAGCACAGATACGCAGTATTTT. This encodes CASSGSISTDTQYF.

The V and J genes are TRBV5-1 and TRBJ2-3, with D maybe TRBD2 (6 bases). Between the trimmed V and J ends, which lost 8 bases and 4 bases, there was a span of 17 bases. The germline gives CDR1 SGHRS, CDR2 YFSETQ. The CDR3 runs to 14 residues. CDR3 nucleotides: TGCGCCAGTACTTCCCTCGGAGGGGCAGATACGCAGTATTTT. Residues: CASTSLGGADTQYF.

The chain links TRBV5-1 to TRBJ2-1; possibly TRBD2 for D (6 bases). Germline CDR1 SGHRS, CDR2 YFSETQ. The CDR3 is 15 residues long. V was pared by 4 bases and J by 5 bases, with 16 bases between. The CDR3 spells CASSPAGRADNEQFF. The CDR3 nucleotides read TGCGCCAGCAGCCCGGCGGGACGGGCCGACAATGAGCAGTTCTTC.

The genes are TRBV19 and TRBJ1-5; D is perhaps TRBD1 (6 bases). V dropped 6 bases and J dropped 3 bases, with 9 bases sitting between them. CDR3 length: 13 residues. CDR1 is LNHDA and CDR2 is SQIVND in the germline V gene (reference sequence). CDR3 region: CASRGQLNQPQHF. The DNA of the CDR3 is TGTGCCAGTAGAGGACAGCTCAATCAGCCCCAGCATTTT.

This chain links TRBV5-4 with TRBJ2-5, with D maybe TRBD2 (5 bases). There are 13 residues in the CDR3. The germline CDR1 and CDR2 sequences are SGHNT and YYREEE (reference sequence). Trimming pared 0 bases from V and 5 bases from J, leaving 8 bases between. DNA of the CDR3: TGTGCCAGCAGCTTGGGAGGGAGTGAGACCCAGTACTTC. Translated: CASSLGGSETQYF.

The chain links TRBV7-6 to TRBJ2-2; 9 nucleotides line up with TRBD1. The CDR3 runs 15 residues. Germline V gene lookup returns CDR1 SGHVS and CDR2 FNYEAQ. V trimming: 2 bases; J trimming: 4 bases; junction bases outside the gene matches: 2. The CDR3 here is CASSLYRGPTGELFF. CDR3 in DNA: TGTGCCAGCAGCTTATACAGGGGGCCCACCGGGGAGCTGTTTTTT.

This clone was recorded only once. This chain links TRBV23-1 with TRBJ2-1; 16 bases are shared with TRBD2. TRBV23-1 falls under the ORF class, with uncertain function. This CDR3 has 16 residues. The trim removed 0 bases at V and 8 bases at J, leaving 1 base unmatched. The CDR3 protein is CASSQSGLAGGYEQFF. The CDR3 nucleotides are TGCGCCAGCAGTCAATCGGGACTAGCGGGAGGGTATGAGCAGTTCTTC.

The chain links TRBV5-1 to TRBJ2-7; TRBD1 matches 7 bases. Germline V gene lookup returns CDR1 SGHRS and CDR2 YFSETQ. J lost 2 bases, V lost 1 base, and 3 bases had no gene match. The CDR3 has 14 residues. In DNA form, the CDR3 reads TGCGCCAGCAGCTTGACGCAGGGGGCCTACGAGCAGTACTTC. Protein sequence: CASSLTQGAYEQYF.

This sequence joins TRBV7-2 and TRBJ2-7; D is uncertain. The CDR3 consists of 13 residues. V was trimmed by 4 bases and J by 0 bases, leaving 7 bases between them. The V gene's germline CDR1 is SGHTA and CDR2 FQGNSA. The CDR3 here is CASSSRNSYEQYF. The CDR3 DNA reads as TGTGCCAGCAGCTCCCGGAACTCCTACGAGCAGTACTTC.

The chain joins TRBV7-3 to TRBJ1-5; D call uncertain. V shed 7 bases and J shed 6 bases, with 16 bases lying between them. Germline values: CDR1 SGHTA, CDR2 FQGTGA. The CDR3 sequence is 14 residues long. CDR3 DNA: TGTGCCAGCACCCCGCCAGGATCCCGTCAGCCCCAGCATTTT. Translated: CASTPPGSRQPQHF. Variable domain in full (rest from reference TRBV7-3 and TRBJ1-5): GAGVSQTPSNKVTEKGKYVELRCDPISGHTALYWYRQSLGQGPEFLIYFQGTGAADDSGLPNDRFFAVRPEGSVSTLKIQRTERGDSAVYLCASTPPGSRQPQHFGDGTRLSIL.